This T cell receptor beta chain was captured by sequencing in a study of T cell repertoires in cytomegalovirus infection. About the research overall: HLA-C-restricted CMV epitopes, recently identified, and well-studied HLA-B-restricted ones were used by the study. Public TCR beta signatures were indicative of both CMV infection and a matching HLA type. Findings and caveats of the study: The response measured ex vivo was dominated by TCR beta clonotypes (HLA-C-restricted and CMV-specific). Cumulative frequency (of public TCR beta family members) identified carriers of CMV plus the relevant HLA.

TCRdb analysed the reads with MiXCR anew, one entry per CDR3 protein. The table includes fewer than 1,000,000 distinct CDR3 sequences, around a third detected once. For this clonotype: What it binds is unknown.

The CDR3 loop spans 14 amino acids. V gave up 7 bases and J gave up 7 bases, with 17 bases separating them. The germline V gene has CDR1 MNHEY and CDR2 SMNVEV (reference sequence). The V and J genes are TRBV27 and TRBJ2-1, with TRBD1 as a possible D gene (6 bases). Specimen: cultured CD8+ T cells from PBMCs, collected from culture after CMV antigen stimulation. This TCR derives from a human donor in good health (CMV status not recorded). Some clones in this sample may be carry-over from other donors' samples. The CDR3: CASTLQDRRNEQFF. The CDR3 nucleotides read TGTGCCAGCACCCTTCAGGACAGAAGGAATGAGCAGTTCTTC.